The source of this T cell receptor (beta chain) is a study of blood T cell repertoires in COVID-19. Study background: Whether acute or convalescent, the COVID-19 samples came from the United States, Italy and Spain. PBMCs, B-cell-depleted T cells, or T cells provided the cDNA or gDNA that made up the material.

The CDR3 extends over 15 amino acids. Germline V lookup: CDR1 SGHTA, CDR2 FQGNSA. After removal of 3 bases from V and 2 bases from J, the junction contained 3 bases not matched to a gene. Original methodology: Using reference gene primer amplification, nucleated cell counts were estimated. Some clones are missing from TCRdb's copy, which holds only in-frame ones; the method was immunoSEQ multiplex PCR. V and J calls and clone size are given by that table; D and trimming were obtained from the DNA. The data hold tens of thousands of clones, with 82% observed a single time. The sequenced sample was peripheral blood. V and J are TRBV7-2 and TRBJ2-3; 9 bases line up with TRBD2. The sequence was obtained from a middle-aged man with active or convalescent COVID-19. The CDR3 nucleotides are TGTGCCAGCAGCTTGGGCGGGGGGGTCACAGATACGCAGTATTTT. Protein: CASSLGGGVTDTQYF.